Below are 32 T cell receptor beta chains sequenced from a single sample in a study of blood T cells in healthy people across ages. Combining a sample-barcoded 5' primer with a J-beta primer mix, a second PCR ran for roughly 7 to 11 cycles. TCRdb re-called the 5' RACE reads through MiXCR, storing one row per CDR3 protein. The sample holds some 710,000 distinct CDR3 sequences, 20% to 25% seen once. The specimen sequenced was blood. These receptors were collected from a man between 65 and 80 years old in good health.

The chain links TRBV20-1 to TRBJ1-2; possibly TRBD1 for D (5 bases). V was pared by 5 bases and J by 9 bases, with 10 bases between. Germline CDR1 DFQATT, CDR2 SNEGSKA (reference sequence). The CDR3 sequence is 10 residues long. CDR3 in DNA: TGCAGTGCTGGGGACCTCAGCTACACCTTC. Its protein product is CSAGDLSYTF.

This clonotype was picked up a small number of times. One junction end disagrees with the germline gene, perhaps due to a read error. The chain couples TRBV7-9 to TRBJ1-2, with D possibly being TRBD1 (5 bases). The CDR3 has 14 amino acids. Germline V gene data show CDR1 as SEHNR and CDR2 as FQNEAQ (reference sequence). The CDR3 spells CASSLTGGNYGYTF. CDR3 sequence (DNA): TGCGCCAGCAGCTTAACAGGAGGGAACTATGGCTACACCTTC.

This clonotype was seen many times. The chain carries TRBV3-1 and TRBJ2-5; 11 positions agree with TRBD2. CDR1 and CDR2 (germline): LGHDT, YNNKEL (reference sequence). CDR3 length: 13 residues. With V trimmed by 8 bases and J by 1 base, 0 bases remained unmatched. This CDR3 reads CASGLAGQETQYF. In DNA form, the CDR3 reads TGTGCCAGCGGACTAGCGGGCCAAGAGACCCAGTACTTC.

This clonotype was observed a handful of times. The V and J genes are TRBV4-1 and TRBJ2-3; D gene uncertain. V was shortened by 1 base and J by 2 bases, with 13 bases between the two germline ends. Germline loops: CDR1 MGHRA, CDR2 YSYEKL. The CDR3 consists of 16 residues. The CDR3 sequence is CASSQGHLTDTDTQYF. For the CDR3, the DNA is TGCGCCAGCAGCCAAGGACACTTAACCGACACAGATACGCAGTATTTT.

V and J are TRBV20-1 and TRBJ2-2, with D perhaps assigned TRBD1 or TRBD2 (5 bases each). Germline V gives CDR1 DFQATT, CDR2 SNEGSKA (reference sequence). This CDR3 region has 13 residues. The V end was cut by 3 bases, the J end by 2 bases, with 7 bases between. The CDR3 spells CSARGRNTGELFF. CDR3 in DNA: TGCAGTGCTAGGGGACGCAACACCGGGGAGCTGTTTTTT.

This clonotype has just a few counts. The rearrangement uses TRBV24-1 and TRBJ2-3; weak D call: TRBD1 (5 bases). Germline CDR1 KGHDR, CDR2 SFDVKD. This CDR3 comprises 14 residues. Trimming took 6 bases from V and 1 from J, leaving 10 bases between them. CDR3 nucleotide sequence: TGTGCCACCAGTAAACAGGTCGGCACAGATACGCAGTATTTT. Its protein is CATSKQVGTDTQYF.

V and J are TRBV3-1 and TRBJ1-2; TRBD1 aligns across 7 bases. In germline, CDR1 is LGHDT, CDR2 YNNKEL (reference sequence). The CDR3 is 13 residues long. Trimming removed 1 base from V and 6 bases from J; junction bases left unmatched: 2. CDR3 nucleotide sequence: TGTGCCAGCAGCCAAGCAACAGGGGATGGCTACACCTTC. Its translation: CASSQATGDGYTF.

This clonotype appeared many times. This chain uses TRBV12-3 or TRBV12-4 with TRBJ1-6; 8 bases fit TRBD1. This CDR3 is built from 14 residues. V shed 6 bases and J 7 bases; nucleotides not matched to a gene: 5. The chain's CDR3 is CASRGQGGNSPLHF. The CDR3 DNA reads as TGTGCCAGCAGAGGACAGGGAGGAAATTCACCCCTCCACTTT.

V and J are TRBV5-1 and TRBJ2-5, with 8 bases identical to TRBD1. In germline, CDR1 is SGHRS, CDR2 YFSETQ. V was clipped by 4 bases and J by 2 bases; unmatched bases: 10. The CDR3 consists of 16 residues. The CDR3 loop is CASSRETGVPQETQYF. DNA of the CDR3: TGCGCCAGCAGCAGAGAGACAGGGGTCCCTCAAGAGACCCAGTACTTC.

The chain has TRBV12-3 or TRBV12-4 and TRBJ2-5, with D perhaps TRBD2 (5 bases). This CDR3 has 15 amino acids. Trimming left V 6 bases short and J 5 bases short, with 19 bases between. In DNA form, the CDR3 reads TGTGCCAGCAGCACCCTAAGGGAGAACGGTGAGACCCAGTACTTC. Its protein is CASSTLRENGETQYF.

Remarks on this clonotype: The junction departs from the called germline gene at one end, perhaps through a read error. The rearrangement links TRBV12-5 to TRBJ1-3, with D uncertain. Germline V CDR1 and CDR2: LGHNT, FRNRAP. The CDR3 extends over 13 amino acids. The CDR3 is CTSGLETGNTIYF. DNA of the CDR3: TGTACTAGTGGTTTGGAAACAGGAAACACCATATATTTT.

This clonotype has a handful of counts. The V and J genes are TRBV20-1 and TRBJ2-7; TRBD1 matches 7 bases. CDR1 and CDR2 (germline): DFQATT, SNEGSKA (reference sequence). This CDR3 is built from 16 residues. V shed 6 bases and J 0 bases; nucleotides not matched to a gene: 14. CDR3 sequence: CSARHFDRVNSYEQYF. CDR3 DNA sequence: TGCAGTGCCCGGCATTTCGACAGGGTGAACTCCTACGAGCAGTACTTC.

CDR3 sequence reads: CASSYPTGGVYGYTF. CDR3 in DNA: TGTGCCAGCAGTTACCCTACAGGGGGGGTCTATGGCTACACCTTC. The rearrangement joins TRBV6-6 to TRBJ1-2; 8 bases map to TRBD1. This CDR3 is 15 amino acids long. Losses at the gene ends were 2 bases for V and 4 bases for J; bases not matched to a gene: 6. Looked up from germline, CDR1 is MNHNY and CDR2 is SVGAGI (reference sequence).

V is TRBV20-1 and J is TRBJ2-4, with unresolved D. This CDR3 has 13 amino acids. Germline V lookup: CDR1 DFQATT, CDR2 SNEGSKA (reference sequence). V gave up 3 bases and J gave up 3 bases, with 9 bases separating them. CDR3 amino acids: CSARIGNKNIQYF. The CDR3 DNA is TGCAGTGCTAGGATAGGGAACAAAAACATTCAGTACTTC.

This clonotype was seen only a few times. V usage is TRBV10-3 and J usage is TRBJ2-5, with D maybe TRBD2 (6 bases). The CDR3 sequence is 13 residues long. Per germline, CDR1 ENHRY and CDR2 SYGVKD. V lost 4 bases, J lost 5 bases, and 11 bases lay in between. CDR3 bases: TGTGCCATCAGTGTGCGGGAAAGGGAGACCCAGTACTTC. Encoded protein: CAISVRERETQYF.

This clonotype has a handful of counts. The chain links TRBV2 to TRBJ1-3, with D possibly matching TRBD1 (6 bases). Trimming took 2 bases from V and 4 from J, leaving 21 bases between them. The V gene's germline CDR1 is SNHLY and CDR2 FYNNEI. CDR3 size: 18 residues. CDR3 residues: CASSELGKGEYSGNTIYF. The DNA of the CDR3 is TGTGCCAGCAGTGAATTGGGAAAGGGGGAGTACTCGGGAAACACCATATATTTT.

This clonotype was seen more than once but under ten times. The chain has TRBV14 and TRBJ2-5; 8 nucleotides align to TRBD2. The J call may be wrong; the DNA end is better matched by TRBJ2-1. Germline CDR1 SGHDN, CDR2 FVKESK. The CDR3 is 14 residues long. The DNA for the CDR3 is TGTGCCAGCAGCCAGAACATAGCGGGGCTTGAGCAGTTCTTC. It codes for CASSQNIAGLEQFF.

The chain employs TRBV29-1 and TRBJ1-1, with TRBD1 matching 7 bases. Germline V gives CDR1 SQVTM, CDR2 ANQGSEA. The CDR3 contains 14 residues. V shed 8 bases and J 4 bases; nucleotides not matched to a gene: 13. The CDR3 region is CSTIQGPVGTEAFF. CDR3 nucleotide sequence: TGCAGCACGATACAGGGGCCCGTAGGCACTGAAGCTTTCTTT.

The chain carries TRBV13 and TRBJ2-1, with 10 bases identical to TRBD1. CDR1 PRHDT and CDR2 FYEKMQ come from the germline V gene (reference sequence). CDR3 size: 14 residues. With 5 bases clipped from V and 3 bases from J, the junction kept 1 base outside the gene matches. The CDR3 region is CASSDRGLYNEQFF. The CDR3 coding sequence is TGTGCCAGCAGCGACAGGGGGCTCTACAATGAGCAGTTCTTC.

This rearrangement joins TRBV12-5 to TRBJ2-7, with TRBD1 matching 7 bases. The V segment lost 7 bases and the J segment 0 bases; nucleotides outside the gene matches: 3. The CDR3 contains 13 residues. Looked up from germline, CDR1 is LGHNT and CDR2 is FRNRAP. The CDR3 DNA reads TGTGCTAGTGCCAGGGACAGCTCCTACGAGCAGTACTTC. Translation: CASARDSSYEQYF.

This chain links TRBV15 with TRBJ2-3, with a tentative D call TRBD2 (5 bases). This CDR3 has 16 amino acids. The germline V and J ends were trimmed by 0 bases and 2 bases, with 12 bases remaining between them. Germline-derived CDR1 and CDR2 are LNHNV and YYDKDF (reference sequence). The CDR3 nucleotides read TGTGCCACCAGCAGAGAGGGATTAGCGCTCACAGATACGCAGTATTTT. Encoded protein: CATSREGLALTDTQYF. The whole variable domain, filled in from reference TRBV15 and TRBJ2-3, reads DAMVIQNPRYQVTQFGKPVTLSCSQTLNHNVMYWYQQKSSQAPKLLFHYYDKDFNNEADTPDNFQSRRPNTSFCFLDIRSPGLGDTAMYLCATSREGLALTDTQYFGPGTRLTVL.

The V and J genes are TRBV12-3 or TRBV12-4 and TRBJ1-1, with D possibly matching TRBD1 (5 bases). V lost 1 base and J lost 6, with 15 bases in between. The CDR3 length is 15 residues. This CDR3 is CASSLGGRRAAEAFF. In DNA form, the CDR3 reads TGTGCCAGCAGTTTAGGTGGCCGCAGGGCTGCTGAAGCTTTCTTT.

The J gene is TRBJ1-2, the V gene TRBV29-1; unclear D gene. Per germline, CDR1 SQVTM and CDR2 ANQGSEA. V lost 6 bases to trimming and J lost 6 bases, with 17 bases between them. The CDR3 extends over 13 amino acids. The CDR3 region is CSVHDPAENGYTF. The CDR3 nucleotides are TGCAGCGTCCATGATCCCGCGGAAAATGGCTACACCTTC.

The V gene is TRBV6-5, the J gene TRBJ2-7; D gene uncertain. CDR1 is MNHEY, CDR2 SVGAGI, per germline. V was shortened by 4 bases and J by 6 bases, with 13 bases between the two germline ends. This CDR3 is 13 amino acids long. The CDR3 is CASSSRGKGEQYF. DNA of the CDR3: TGTGCCAGCAGTTCCAGAGGAAAAGGCGAGCAGTACTTC.

This clonotype was seen many times. V usage is TRBV7-2 and J usage is TRBJ1-3; unclear D gene. Trimming removed 3 bases at V and 0 bases at J, with 9 bases between. The CDR3 sequence is 15 residues long. Germline CDR1 SGHTA, CDR2 FQGNSA. The CDR3 spells CASSLRADSGNTIYF. Written as DNA, the CDR3 is TGTGCCAGCAGCTTGCGGGCAGACTCTGGAAACACCATATATTTT.

This clonotype was counted a few times. The V and J genes are TRBV5-1 and TRBJ1-2; TRBD1 matches 7 bases. The junction had 2 bases not matched to a gene; V was cut back by 1 base and J by 2 bases. Germline loops: CDR1 SGHRS, CDR2 YFSETQ. The CDR3 runs 14 residues. The chain's CDR3 is CASSLSGGNYGYTF. In DNA form, the CDR3 reads TGCGCCAGCAGCTTGTCAGGGGGAAACTATGGCTACACCTTC. Together with reference TRBV5-1 and TRBJ1-2, the CDR3 gives the full variable domain: KAGVTQTPRYLIKTRGQQVTLSCSPISGHRSVSWYQQTPGQGLQFLFEYFSETQRNKGNFPGRFSGRQFSNSRSEMNVSTLELGDSALYLCASSLSGGNYGYTFGSGTRLTVV.

The chain couples TRBV4-3 to TRBJ2-3, with D hard to call. This CDR3 region has 13 residues. CDR1 LGHNA and CDR2 YSLEER come from the germline V gene. V was cut by 1 base and J by 6 bases, with 8 bases left in between. This chain's CDR3 is CASSQVPVDTQYF. In DNA form, the CDR3 reads TGCGCCAGCAGCCAAGTACCAGTGGATACGCAGTATTTT.

The gene calls are TRBV20-1 and TRBJ1-1; 7 bases map to TRBD1. Germline CDR1 DFQATT, CDR2 SNEGSKA (reference sequence). J lost 7 bases, V lost 5 bases, and 16 bases had no gene match. The CDR3 sequence is 15 residues long. The CDR3 DNA reads as TGCAGTGCTGACGCCTCGCAGGGGGTCTTGAGTGAAGCTTTCTTT. This codes for CSADASQGVLSEAFF.

The CDR3 nucleotides are TGTGCCAGCAGTTACTATCCGGGAAGAGGAGATGAAGCTTTCTTT. Translation gives CASSYYPGRGDEAFF. The chain joins TRBV6-6 to TRBJ1-1; unclear D gene. The V end lost 1 base, the J end lost 7 bases, and 16 bases lay between the germline ends. The CDR3 consists of 15 residues. Germline CDR1 and CDR2: MNHNY and SVGAGI (reference sequence).

This CDR3 is CASTDSGGRTINQPQHF. For the CDR3, the DNA is TGTGCCAGCACAGATTCGGGCGGACGGACTATTAATCAGCCCCAGCATTTT. The chain has TRBV6-1 and TRBJ1-5, with D unresolved. Trimming removed 7 bases from V and 4 bases from J, with 23 bases in between. CDR1 is MNHNS, CDR2 SASEGT, per germline. The CDR3 loop spans 17 amino acids.

Points on this clonotype: A much larger clone is a single base away; this may be a read error. The chain uses TRBV10-3 and TRBJ2-5, with D tentatively TRBD1 (7 bases). There are 15 residues in the CDR3. In germline, CDR1 is ENHRY, CDR2 SYGVKD. CDR3 DNA: TGTGCCATCAGTGAAGGAGGGGGCGGACAAGGGACCCAGTACTTC. The encoded protein is CAISEGGGGQGTQYF.

This clonotype turned up a few times. This chain connects TRBV28 to TRBJ1-2; D gene uncertain. Germline V CDR1 and CDR2: MDHEN, SYDVKM. V lost 4 bases to trimming and J lost 3 bases, with 6 bases between them. The CDR3 sequence is 12 residues long. The CDR3 DNA is TGTGCCAGCAGTTACAGTTACTATGGCTACACCTTC. This codes for CASSYSYYGYTF.